The source of this T cell receptor (beta chain) is a study of T cells in Graves' hyperthyroidism and ophthalmopathy. Patients counted as stable if ophthalmopathy did not develop within 18 months. Researchers barred patients who had uncontrolled infection, other autoimmune disease, pregnancy or lactation. The study's findings and limits: Among thyroid clonotypes expanded above 0.001, most also appeared in blood.

This clonotype turned up a few times. Its antigen is unknown. RNA transcripts yielded amplified TCR beta CDR3 regions. First-round RT-PCR with HTBI primers amplified the TCR CDR3 region. TCRdb re-called the multiplex PCR reads through MiXCR, storing one row per CDR3 protein. The sample consists of 500,000 to 750,000 distinct CDR3 sequences, approximately 44% of them appearing once. This clonotype originated in a young woman with Graves' hyperthyroidism. Sequencing was performed on peripheral blood or thyroid tissue (not recorded which).

The CDR3 is CASSYGLADTDTQYF. The CDR3 DNA follows: TGTGCCAGCAGCTACGGACTAGCGGACACAGATACGCAGTATTTT. This chain uses TRBV5-6 with TRBJ2-3, with 10 bases identical to TRBD2. CDR1 SGHDT and CDR2 YYEEEE come from the germline V gene. V shed 3 bases, J shed 2 bases, and the junction held 3 bases outside the gene matches. The CDR3 loop spans 15 amino acids.